The sequence of this T cell receptor beta chain was determined in a study of T cells in Graves' hyperthyroidism and ophthalmopathy. Study-level results: Blood also carried most thyroid clonotypes expanded above 0.001. Prediction of ophthalmopathy progression came a median around 6 months pre-onset.

There were TCR beta CDR3 regions amplified from RNA transcripts. TCR CDR3 regions were first amplified by RT-PCR with HTBI primers. TCRdb processed the multiplex PCR reads anew with MiXCR; each CDR3 protein has one entry. In the table there are some 760,000 distinct CDR3 sequences, around 15% of which are singletons. Between the trimmed V and J ends, which lost 0 bases and 5 bases, there was a span of 11 bases. Germline loops: CDR1 LGHNA, CDR2 YSLEER. This CDR3 has 14 amino acids. Graves' hyperthyroidism without ophthalmopathy progression within 18 months was termed stable. In regard to this clonotype: Its antigen is undetermined.

This TCR was sampled from a woman under 30 with Graves' hyperthyroidism. Sequences were obtained from blood. The chain employs TRBV4-3 and TRBJ2-7; D remains ambiguous. CDR3 sequence: CASSQDRTLDEQYF. In nucleotides, the CDR3 is TGCGCCAGCAGCCAAGATCGGACCCTGGACGAGCAGTACTTC.